The next 8 T cell receptor beta chains were all read from a single sample in a study of response to subunit inactivated influenza vaccine (dated by TCRdb to about 2018). The library was prepared using RT-PCR. The sample was run on an Illumina HiSeq 2500. The public reads were run again by TCRdb, first through fastp at Q25 and then through MiXCR, and only productive beta chains were kept. Rows are unified per CDR3 protein, each entry keeping the most common DNA and genes. The sample profile shows around 570,000 distinct CDR3 sequences; approximately 7.7% of them were found once. The ten largest make up 10% to 15% of the sample. The sequenced sample was PBMCs from blood, obtained roughly 24 months after vaccination. The receptors originated from a man aged 45-69 years who received an inactivated influenza vaccine. Donor details come from another sample of the same person, matched by shared clones.

This clonotype was seen many times. The chain employs TRBV20-1 and TRBJ2-1; 9 bases are a match to TRBD2. Germline lookup yields CDR1 DFQATT and CDR2 SNEGSKA (reference sequence). The CDR3 contains 18 residues. V trimming: 5 bases; J trimming: 2 bases; junction bases outside the gene matches: 16. The CDR3, as DNA: TGCAGTGCTCTGGGCGGGAGGGCCTTAAAGATAACCTACAATGAGCAGTTCTTC. This translates into CSALGGRALKITYNEQFF.

There are a few counts of this clonotype. This chain joins TRBV7-2 and TRBJ2-5, with 8 bases aligning to TRBD2. Trimming at V came to 1 base and at J to 5 bases, leaving 9 bases not matched to a gene. The length of the CDR3 is 16 residues. The germline CDR1 and CDR2 sequences are SGHTA and FQGNSA. The CDR3 protein is CASSLDSSGGQETQYF. The CDR3 DNA reads as TGTGCCAGCAGCTTAGACTCTTCGGGGGGGCAGGAGACCCAGTACTTC.

A few counts support this clonotype. The rearrangement uses TRBV29-1 and TRBJ1-3; D is unresolved. The length of the CDR3 is 16 residues. Trimming left V 0 bases short and J 0 bases short, with 12 bases between. Germline assignment: CDR1 SQVTM and CDR2 ANQGSEA. As DNA, the CDR3 is TGCAGCGTTGAAGAGTGGGCAGGCGACTCTGGAAACACCATATATTTT. Translated, it gives CSVEEWAGDSGNTIYF. Full variable domain (remainder filled in from reference TRBV29-1 and TRBJ1-3): SAVISQKPSRDICQRGTSLTIQCQVDSQVTMMFWYRQQPGQSLTLIATANQGSEATYESGFVIDKFPISRPNLTFSTLTVSNMSPEDSSIYLCSVEEWAGDSGNTIYFGEGSWLTVV.

In this sample, this clonotype turned up many times. The rearrangement links TRBV20-1 to TRBJ2-1; TRBD1 aligns across 8 bases. CDR3 length: 16 amino acids. The V and J ends lost 5 bases and 0 bases, in that order; junction bases with no gene match: 9. Per germline, CDR1 DFQATT and CDR2 SNEGSKA (reference sequence). CDR3 bases: TGCAGTGCTCCAGGACAGGGCCACTACTCCTACAATGAGCAGTTCTTC. Its translation: CSAPGQGHYSYNEQFF.

J is TRBJ1-2 and V is TRBV3-1; 7 bases map to TRBD1. In germline, CDR1 is LGHDT, CDR2 YNNKEL (reference sequence). The CDR3 has 14 residues. The junction had 5 bases not matched to a gene; V was cut back by 0 bases and J by 7 bases. In DNA, the CDR3 is TGTGCCAGCAGCCAAGAGTCAGGGGGATCTGGCTACACCTTC. Its translation is CASSQESGGSGYTF. The whole variable domain, remainder taken from reference TRBV3-1 and TRBJ1-2, is DTAVSQTPKYLVTQMGNDKSIKCEQNLGHDTMYWYKQDSKKFLKIMFSYNNKELIINETVPNRFSPKSPDKAHLNLHINSLELGDSAVYFCASSQESGGSGYTFGSGTRLTVV.

This clonotype appeared a few times. CDR3 amino acids: CASSQGQLSGELFF. CDR3 in DNA: TGCGCCAGCAGCCAAGGACAGCTCTCCGGGGAGCTGTTTTTT. This rearrangement joins TRBV5-1 to TRBJ2-2, with a tentative D call TRBD1 (6 bases). Trimming took 4 bases from V and 6 from J, leaving 13 bases between them. This CDR3 contains 14 residues. Germline V lookup: CDR1 SGHRS, CDR2 YFSETQ.

J is TRBJ1-2 and V is TRBV29-1; 7 bases fit TRBD1. This CDR3 is built from 12 residues. Unmatched junction bases numbered 6, after V lost 3 bases and J lost 8 bases. Germline CDR1 reads SQVTM; CDR2 reads ANQGSEA. The CDR3 region has the DNA TGCAGCGTTGACCTGACAGGGACCGGCTACACCTTC. It is translated as CSVDLTGTGYTF.

This clonotype was counted a few times. The chain carries TRBV5-5 and TRBJ2-3; 7 bases map to TRBD2. The CDR3 covers 15 residues. Trimming at V came to 3 bases and at J to 10 bases, leaving 14 bases not matched to a gene. The germline V gene encodes CDR1 SGHKS and CDR2 YYEKEE (reference sequence). This chain's CDR3 is CASSSTAGNPPSQYF. In DNA form, the CDR3 reads TGTGCCAGCAGCTCCACAGCGGGGAATCCCCCATCGCAGTATTTT.